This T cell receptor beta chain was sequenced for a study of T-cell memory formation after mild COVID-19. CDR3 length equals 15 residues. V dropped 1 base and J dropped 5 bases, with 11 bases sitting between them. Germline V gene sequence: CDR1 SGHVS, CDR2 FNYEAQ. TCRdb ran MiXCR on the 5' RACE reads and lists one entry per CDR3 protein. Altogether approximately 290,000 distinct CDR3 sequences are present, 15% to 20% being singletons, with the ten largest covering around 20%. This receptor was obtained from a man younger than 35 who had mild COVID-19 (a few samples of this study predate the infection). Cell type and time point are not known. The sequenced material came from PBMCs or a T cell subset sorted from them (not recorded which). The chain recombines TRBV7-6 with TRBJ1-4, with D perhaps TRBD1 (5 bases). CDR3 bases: TGTGCCAGCAGCTTAGGGCGGCAGGGCAATGAAAAACTGTTTTTT. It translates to CASSLGRQGNEKLFF.